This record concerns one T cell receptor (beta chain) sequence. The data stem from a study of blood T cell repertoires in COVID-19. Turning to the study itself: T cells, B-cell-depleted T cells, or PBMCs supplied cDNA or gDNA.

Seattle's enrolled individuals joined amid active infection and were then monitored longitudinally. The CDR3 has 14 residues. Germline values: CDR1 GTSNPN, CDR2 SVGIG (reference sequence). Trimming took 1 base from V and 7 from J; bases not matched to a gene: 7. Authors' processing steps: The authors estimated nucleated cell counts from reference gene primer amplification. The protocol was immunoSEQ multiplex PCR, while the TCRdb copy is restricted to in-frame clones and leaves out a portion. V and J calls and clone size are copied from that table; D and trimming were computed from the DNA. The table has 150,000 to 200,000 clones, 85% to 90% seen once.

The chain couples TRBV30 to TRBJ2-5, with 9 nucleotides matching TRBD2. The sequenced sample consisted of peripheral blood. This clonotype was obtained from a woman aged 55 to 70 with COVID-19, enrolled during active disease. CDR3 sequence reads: CAWSGTSDPGTQYF. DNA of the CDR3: TGTGCCTGGAGTGGGACTAGCGATCCCGGGACCCAGTACTTC.